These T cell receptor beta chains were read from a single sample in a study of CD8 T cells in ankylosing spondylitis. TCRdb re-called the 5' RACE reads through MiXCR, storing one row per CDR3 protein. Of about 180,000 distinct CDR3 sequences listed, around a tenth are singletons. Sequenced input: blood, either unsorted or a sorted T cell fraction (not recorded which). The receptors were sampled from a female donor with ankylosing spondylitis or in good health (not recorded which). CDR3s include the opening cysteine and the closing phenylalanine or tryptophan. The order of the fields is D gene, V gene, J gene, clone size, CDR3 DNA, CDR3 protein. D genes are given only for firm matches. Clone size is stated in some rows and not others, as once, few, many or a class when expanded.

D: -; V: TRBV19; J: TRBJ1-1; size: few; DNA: TGTGCCAGTAGTGCCCATCCGAACACTGAAGCTTTCTTT; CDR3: CASSAHPNTEAFF
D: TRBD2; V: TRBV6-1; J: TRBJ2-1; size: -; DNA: TGTGCCAGCAGGCCGGGACTAAACAATGAGCAGTTCTTC; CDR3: CASRPGLNNEQFF
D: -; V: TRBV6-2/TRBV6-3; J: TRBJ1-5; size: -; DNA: TGTGCCAGCACAACAAGTCGGTGGTATAGCAATCAGCCCCAGCATTTT; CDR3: CASTTSRWYSNQPQHF
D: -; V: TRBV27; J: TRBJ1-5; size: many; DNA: TGTGCCAGCAGTCCTCTGGGCAACAATCAGCCCCAGCATTTT; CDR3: CASSPLGNNQPQHF
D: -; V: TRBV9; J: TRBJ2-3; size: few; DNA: TGTGCCAGCAGCGCCTCGGGGGGCACAGATACGCAGTATTTT; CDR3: CASSASGGTDTQYF
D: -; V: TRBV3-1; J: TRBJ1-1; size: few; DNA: TGTGCCACCTTCTCTACGGGTCAGGCTGAAGCTTTCTTT; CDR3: CATFSTGQAEAFF
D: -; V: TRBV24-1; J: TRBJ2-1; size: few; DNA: TGTGCCACCAGAGACACCTACAATGAGCAGTTCTTC; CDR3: CATRDTYNEQFF
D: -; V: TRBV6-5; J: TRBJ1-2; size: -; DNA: TGTGCCAGCAGTTCAGTTTTGTCAGGGGCGGCGGACTATGGCTACACCTTC; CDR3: CASSSVLSGAADYGYTF
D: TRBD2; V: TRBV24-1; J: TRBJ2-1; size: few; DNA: TGTGCCACCCAGGGACTAGCCTACAATGAGCAGTTCTTC; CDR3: CATQGLAYNEQFF
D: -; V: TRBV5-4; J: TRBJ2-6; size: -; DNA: TGTGCCAGCAGCTCGGACGACAGGTCCTCGGGGGCCAACGTCCTGACTTTC; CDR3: CASSSDDRSSGANVLTF
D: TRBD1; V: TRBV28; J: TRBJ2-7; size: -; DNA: TGTGCCAGCAGTTTCAGACAGGGCTTCGAGCAGTACTTC; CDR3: CASSFRQGFEQYF
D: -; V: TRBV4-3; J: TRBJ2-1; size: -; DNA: TGCGCCAGCAGCCAAGAAAGGAGGGACAACAATGAGCAGTTCTTC; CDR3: CASSQERRDNNEQFF
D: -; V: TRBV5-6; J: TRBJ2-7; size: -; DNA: TGTGCCAGCAGCTTGCGACAGTCCATATACGAGCAGTACTTC; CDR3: CASSLRQSIYEQYF
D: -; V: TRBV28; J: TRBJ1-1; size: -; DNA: TGTGCCAGCAGCCGCGTGGTACAGTTGATGAACACTGAAGCTTTCTTT; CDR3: CASSRVVQLMNTEAFF
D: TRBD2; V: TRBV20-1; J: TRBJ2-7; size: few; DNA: TGCAGTGCTCCTGCTACTAGCGGGGATTACGAGCAGTACTTC; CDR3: CSAPATSGDYEQYF
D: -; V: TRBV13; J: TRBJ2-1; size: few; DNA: TGTGCCAGCAGCCAATACCGGGACTGGGCGTTCTTC; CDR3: CASSQYRDWAFF
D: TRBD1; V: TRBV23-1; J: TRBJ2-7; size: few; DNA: TGCGCCAGCAGGATACCGGGACAGGGTTTTTCCAAACTCGAGCAGTACTTC; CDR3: CASRIPGQGFSKLEQYF
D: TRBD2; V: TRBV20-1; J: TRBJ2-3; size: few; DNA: TGCAGTGCCAAGGGACTAGCGGAACATACGCAGTATTTT; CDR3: CSAKGLAEHTQYF
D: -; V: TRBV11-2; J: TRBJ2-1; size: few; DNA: TGTGCCAGCAACCCAGAAACTTCGGAGCAGTTCTTC; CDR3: CASNPETSEQFF
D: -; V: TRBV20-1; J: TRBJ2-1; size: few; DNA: TGCAGTGCCCCGGATGGGGACCCTGCCTACAATGAGCAGTTCTTC; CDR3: CSAPDGDPAYNEQFF